Following are 21 T cell receptor beta chains from one sample sequenced in a study of cytomegalovirus exposure and HLA in healthy donors. The PCR employed 60 Vbeta primers together with 13 Jbeta primers. Data came from immunoSEQ multiplex PCR; TCRdb stores just in-frame clones and leaves some out. The table shows about 140,000 clones, with 80% occurring only once. Sequenced input: PBMCs. All receptors come from a man between 35 and 55 years old in good health and CMV-seropositive.

This clone is a singleton in its sample. This chain joins TRBV30 and TRBJ2-2; D may be TRBD2 (5 bases). V dropped 2 bases and J dropped 2 bases, with 12 bases sitting between them. This CDR3 spans 15 amino acids. The germline CDR1 and CDR2 sequences are GTSNPN and SVGIG (reference sequence). The CDR3 nucleotides read TGTGCCTGGAGTAGGAGGCAGCGCAACACCGGGGAGCTGTTTTTT. Protein: CAWSRRQRNTGELFF.

The rearrangement links TRBV5-1 to TRBJ2-6; D not resolved. Germline lookup yields CDR1 SGHRS and CDR2 YFSETQ. V lost 4 bases and J lost 0, with 11 bases in between. The CDR3 totals 16 residues. The CDR3 region is CASSNRERSGANVLTF. CDR3 nucleotide sequence: TGCGCCAGCAGCAATAGAGAACGCTCTGGGGCCAACGTCCTGACTTTC. The full variable domain, in which reference TRBV5-1 and TRBJ2-6 provide the parts outside the CDR3, is KAGVTQTPRYLIKTRGQQVTLSCSPISGHRSVSWYQQTPGQGLQFLFEYFSETQRNKGNFPGRFSGRQFSNSRSEMNVSTLELGDSALYLCASSNRERSGANVLTFGAGSRLTVL.

The chain recombines TRBV2 with TRBJ2-3, with 13 nucleotides matching TRBD2. Germline V gene sequence: CDR1 SNHLY, CDR2 FYNNEI. After removal of 6 bases from V and 4 bases from J, the junction contained 4 bases not matched to a gene. The CDR3 has 15 residues. This chain's CDR3 is CASRKLAGGPDTQYF. CDR3 DNA: TGTGCCAGCAGGAAACTAGCGGGGGGGCCAGATACGCAGTATTTT. Drawing the rest from reference TRBV2 and TRBJ2-3, the complete variable domain is EPEVTQTPSHQVTQMGQEVILRCVPISNHLYFYWYRQILGQKVEFLVSFYNNEISEKSEIFDDQFSVERPDGSNFTLKIRSTKLEDSAMYFCASRKLAGGPDTQYFGPGTRLTVL.

The gene calls are TRBV18 and TRBJ2-1, with TRBD2 identical over 10 bases. CDR3 length: 15 amino acids. V was clipped by 3 bases and J by 9 bases; unmatched bases: 8. The V gene's germline CDR1 is KGHSH and CDR2 LQKENI. CDR3 region: CASSPGLAVEGEQFF. CDR3 sequence (DNA): TGTGCCAGCTCACCCGGACTAGCGGTAGAGGGTGAGCAGTTCTTC.

V usage is TRBV7-8 and J usage is TRBJ2-6; D may be TRBD2 (6 bases). The CDR3 runs 17 residues. V was cut by 4 bases and J by 0 bases, with 13 bases left in between. The V gene's germline CDR1 is SGHVS and CDR2 FQNEAQ. CDR3 DNA: TGTGCCAGCAGCTCCCCGGACGGGAGCTCTGGGGCCAACGTCCTGACTTTC. It codes for CASSSPDGSSGANVLTF.

The rearrangement joins TRBV10-3 to TRBJ1-1; D perhaps matches TRBD1 (5 bases). Germline V lookup: CDR1 ENHRY, CDR2 SYGVKD. CDR3 length: 15 amino acids. V was trimmed by 0 bases and J by 5 bases, leaving 13 bases between them. The CDR3 here is CAISESTFRGTEAFF. In nucleotides, the CDR3 is TGTGCCATCAGTGAGTCGACTTTCCGGGGGACTGAAGCTTTCTTT.

This chain connects TRBV11-2 to TRBJ2-3, with 7 bases identical to TRBD2. Trimming removed 5 bases from V and 5 bases from J; junction bases left unmatched: 13. CDR1 SGHAT and CDR2 FQNNGV come from the germline V gene. This CDR3 region has 16 residues. The CDR3 loop is CASSPLRGRARDTQYF. For the CDR3, the DNA is TGTGCCAGCAGCCCCCTGAGAGGGAGGGCGAGAGATACGCAGTATTTT.

The chain couples TRBV5-1 to TRBJ1-3; TRBD1 matches at 7 bases. V lost 0 bases to trimming and J lost 2 bases; unmatched junction nucleotides: 5. CDR1 is SGHRS, CDR2 YFSETQ, per germline. The CDR3 runs 16 residues. CDR3 DNA sequence: TGCGCCAGCAGCTTGGACACAGGGGCTCCTGGAAACACCATATATTTT. It codes for CASSLDTGAPGNTIYF.

The chain links TRBV27 to TRBJ1-1; 7 bases fit TRBD1. V lost 6 bases, J lost 1 base, and 8 bases stayed unmatched. The length of the CDR3 is 15 residues. Germline V gene lookup returns CDR1 MNHEY and CDR2 SMNVEV (reference sequence). The CDR3 sequence is CASSGLDRANTEAFF. CDR3 nucleotide sequence: TGTGCCAGCAGCGGATTAGACAGGGCGAACACTGAAGCTTTCTTT.

J is TRBJ2-7 and V is TRBV30; unclear D gene. From germline, CDR1 is GTSNPN and CDR2 SVGIG (reference sequence). V was pared by 3 bases and J by 4 bases, with 10 bases between. This CDR3 has 12 amino acids. CDR3 in amino acids: CAWSAPIYEQYF. CDR3 bases: TGTGCCTGGAGCGCCCCTATATACGAGCAGTACTTC. Full variable domain (remainder filled in from reference TRBV30 and TRBJ2-7): SQTIHQWPATLVQPVGSPLSLECTVEGTSNPNLYWYRQAAGRGLQLLFYSVGIGQISSEVPQNLSASRPQDRQFILSSKKLLLSDSGFYLCAWSAPIYEQYFGPGTRLTVT.

The CDR3 region is CASKITGSNTDTQYF. For the CDR3, the DNA is TGTGCCAGCAAAATCACGGGGAGCAACACAGATACGCAGTATTTT. The chain recombines TRBV6-5 with TRBJ2-3; D possibly corresponds to TRBD2 (5 bases). From germline, CDR1 is MNHEY and CDR2 SVGAGI. V lost 7 bases to trimming and J lost 2 bases, with 16 bases between them. The length of the CDR3 is 15 residues.

This clone was detected only a few times. This chain connects TRBV20-1 to TRBJ1-2; no clear D. Germline CDR1 and CDR2: DFQATT and SNEGSKA (reference sequence). The V end was cut by 0 bases, the J end by 7 bases, with 6 bases between. The CDR3 is 11 residues long. The CDR3 DNA reads as TGCAGTGCTAGAGAAGCGGCTGGCTACACCTTC. Its translation is CSAREAAGYTF.

V is TRBV6-1 and J is TRBJ2-3; a weak D match, TRBD1 (5 bases). Trimming left V 3 bases short and J 5 bases short, with 6 bases between. CDR3 size: 12 residues. Germline CDR1 and CDR2: MNHNS and SASEGT. The CDR3 is CASSEQGDTQYF. The CDR3 DNA follows: TGTGCCAGCAGTGAGCAGGGAGATACGCAGTATTTT.

In nucleotides, the CDR3 is TGTGCCAGCAGCTTAACCTCCCGGACAGGGACGGGTGACGAGCAGTACTTC. This codes for CASSLTSRTGTGDEQYF. The chain couples TRBV7-6 to TRBJ2-7; 8 bases are shared with TRBD1. Per germline, CDR1 SGHVS and CDR2 FNYEAQ. V gave up 2 bases and J gave up 5 bases; unmatched junction bases: 14. This CDR3 is built from 17 residues.

The rearrangement uses TRBV27 and TRBJ2-1; 7 bases align to TRBD1. CDR1 is MNHEY and CDR2 is SMNVEV in the germline V gene (reference sequence). The trim removed 0 bases at V and 6 bases at J, leaving 5 bases unmatched. The CDR3 length is 15 residues. The CDR3 nucleotides are TGTGCCAGCAGTTTATCGTACAGGGGCGGCAATGAGCAGTTCTTC. It specifies CASSLSYRGGNEQFF.

V and J are TRBV30 and TRBJ2-2; TRBD2 agrees at 12 bases. Germline V gene data show CDR1 as GTSNPN and CDR2 as SVGIG (reference sequence). This CDR3 has 15 residues. The ends lost 1 base at V and 5 bases at J; junction bases unmatched: 2. The CDR3 loop reads CAWSASGRVTGELFF. CDR3 in DNA: TGTGCCTGGAGTGCTAGCGGGAGGGTTACCGGGGAGCTGTTTTTT.

J is TRBJ2-5 and V is TRBV6-6; 12 bases map to TRBD2. Trimming at V came to 2 bases and at J to 4 bases, leaving 2 bases not matched to a gene. The germline V gene encodes CDR1 MNHNY and CDR2 SVGAGI (reference sequence). The CDR3 extends over 15 amino acids. In nucleotides, the CDR3 is TGTGCCAGCAGTTACGGACTAGCGGGAAGAGAGACCCAGTACTTC. Its translation is CASSYGLAGRETQYF.

A note on this clone: Different DNA sequences within this sample yield the same CDR3. The chain has TRBV6-4 and TRBJ2-7, with a tentative D call TRBD2 (7 bases). Germline V CDR1 and CDR2: MRHNA, SNTAGT. The CDR3 contains 16 residues. The CDR3 nucleotides read TGTGCGAGCCTTCCCGGGGGGACACCTGATTTTTTAGAGCAGTACTTC. It translates to CASLPGGTPDFLEQYF.

This chain uses TRBV18 with TRBJ2-1; 9 nucleotides line up with TRBD1. The CDR3 is 16 amino acids. Germline V gene data show CDR1 as KGHSH and CDR2 as LQKENI. The J segment lost 8 bases and the V segment lost 4 bases, leaving 12 bases of the junction unmatched. The CDR3 sequence: CASSLVQPGQGHEQFF. The CDR3 nucleotides are TGTGCCAGCTCACTCGTCCAGCCGGGACAGGGCCATGAGCAGTTCTTC.

This rearrangement joins TRBV19 to TRBJ1-1; 7 bases are shared with TRBD1. This CDR3 is built from 13 residues. CDR1 LNHDA and CDR2 SQIVND come from the germline V gene (reference sequence). Trimming at V came to 6 bases and at J to 3 bases, leaving 4 bases not matched to a gene. CDR3 protein: CASSLTGDTEAFF. Written as DNA, the CDR3 is TGTGCCAGTAGCCTTACAGGGGACACTGAAGCTTTCTTT.

The genes are TRBV7-9 and TRBJ2-1, with 12 bases matching TRBD2. Losses at the gene ends were 7 bases for V and 5 bases for J; bases not matched to a gene: 12. The V gene's germline CDR1 is SEHNR and CDR2 FQNEAQ (reference sequence). The CDR3 is made up of 17 amino acids. The CDR3 is CASTHLRTSGAHNEQFF. The CDR3 DNA reads TGTGCCAGCACCCATCTCCGGACTAGCGGGGCCCACAATGAGCAGTTCTTC.